The source of this T cell receptor (beta chain) is a study of control samples from healthy donors and cancer patients. Germline V CDR1 and CDR2: SGHRS, YFSETQ. The CDR3 length is 13 residues. J lost 4 bases, V lost 4 bases, and 3 bases had no gene match. Only in-frame clones appear in the TCRdb table, and some are missing; sequencing was by immunoSEQ multiplex PCR. The repertoire holds hundreds of thousands of clones, with about four fifths as singletons. The receptor's source is a woman in her sixties or seventies with lung cancer. This chain joins TRBV5-1 and TRBJ2-3, with TRBD1 matching over 7 bases. The sample comprised PBMCs. The CDR3 nucleotides read TGCGCCAGCAGCGGAACAGGGGCAGATACGCAGTATTTT. Translation gives CASSGTGADTQYF.